These 21 T cell receptor beta chains share one sample of origin, sequenced in a study of Ad26.COV2.S vaccination and SARS-CoV-2 variants listed by TCRdb under 2021. Receptor amplification or capture employed the immunoSEQ multiplex PCR assay. TCRdb limited this immuneACCESS table to in-frame rearrangements with V and J called. A share of clones is missing; checked studies link under half to unresolved V genes, and the rest is unexplained. Within this sample are approximately 400,000 clones, with roughly 85% of them counted one time only. Roughly 3.1% of the sample belongs to the ten largest clones. The treatment or condition label here, explained by the study, means: around 19 received Ad26.COV2.S at low or high dose, single or two shots; five or six received placebo; per-sample allocation not given. Repertoires of vaccine and placebo recipients were sequenced from samples collected on day 63 after the first injection.

Sequenced here: peripheral blood, sampled in a trial of Ad26.COV2.S vaccine versus placebo. The receptors were sampled from a person aged 18-60 years who received the Ad26.COV2.S COVID-19 vaccine or a placebo.

Of note for this clone: Other DNA sequences in this specimen translate into the identical CDR3. Here the CDR3 DNA reads TGCGCCAGCAGCTCGACAGGGAGCTCCTACGAGCAGTACTTC. Translated: CASSSTGSSYEQYF. The rearrangement links TRBV5-1 to TRBJ2-7; 7 nucleotides align to TRBD1. V gave up 3 bases and J gave up 0 bases; unmatched junction bases: 3. Germline V gives CDR1 SGHRS, CDR2 YFSETQ. There are 14 residues in the CDR3.

This clone was recorded only once. DNA of the CDR3: TGTGCCAGCAGTTCTGGGACAGGCTCTTCACCCCTCCACTTT. The encoded protein is CASSSGTGSSPLHF. V is TRBV6-2 or TRBV6-3 and J is TRBJ1-6; 8 bases are shared with TRBD1. From germline, CDR1 is MNHEY and CDR2 SVGEGT. The CDR3 is 14 amino acids. Trimming took 4 bases from V and 9 from J; bases not matched to a gene: 5.

The rearrangement uses TRBV18 and TRBJ1-6; tentatively, D is TRBD1 (5 bases). Germline V CDR1 and CDR2: KGHSH, LQKENI. The CDR3 covers 16 residues. Trimming left V 3 bases short and J 8 bases short, with 17 bases between. CDR3 residues: CASSPQGSGTDSPLHF. The CDR3 nucleotides read TGTGCCAGCTCACCTCAGGGATCGGGGACGGATTCACCCCTCCACTTT.

The chain combines TRBV7-2 with TRBJ2-1, with 13 bases aligning to TRBD2. The germline V gene encodes CDR1 SGHTA and CDR2 FQGNSA. The ends lost 3 bases at V and 4 bases at J; junction bases unmatched: 3. This CDR3 comprises 16 residues. This CDR3 reads CASSLRTSGGYNEQFF. In nucleotides, the CDR3 is TGTGCCAGCAGCTTGCGGACTAGCGGGGGATACAATGAGCAGTTCTTC.

The table lists this clone with a count of one. This chain links TRBV28 with TRBJ2-4, with D possibly matching TRBD2 (6 bases). Germline lookup yields CDR1 MDHEN and CDR2 SYDVKM. Trimming left V 6 bases short and J 2 bases short, with 11 bases between. The CDR3 runs 14 residues. The CDR3 nucleotides read TGTGCCAGCAGGGTCGGGGGTCCCAAAAACATTCAGTACTTC. This encodes CASRVGGPKNIQYF.

This clone has just one count. The rearrangement joins TRBV19 to TRBJ1-1; TRBD1 matches at 10 bases. This CDR3 has 14 amino acids. The trim removed 5 bases at V and 11 bases at J, leaving 11 bases unmatched. CDR1 and CDR2 from the germline V gene are LNHDA and SQIVND (reference sequence). The DNA of the CDR3 is TGTGCCAGTAGTGCCCGAGAGACAGGGGGCGCCGCTTTCTTT. Translated: CASSARETGGAAFF.

The rearrangement links TRBV5-8 to TRBJ2-4, with 7 bases fitting TRBD2. The trim removed 0 bases at V and 1 base at J, leaving 4 bases unmatched. Germline CDR1 and CDR2: SGHTS and YDEGEE. This CDR3 has 16 amino acids. The CDR3 coding sequence is TGTGCCAGCAGCTTGGGCTGGGGGGGTGCCAAAAACATTCAGTACTTC. Protein sequence: CASSLGWGGAKNIQYF.

The chain joins TRBV18 to TRBJ2-2; D gene unclear. In germline, CDR1 is KGHSH, CDR2 LQKENI. V gave up 4 bases and J gave up 2 bases, with 11 bases separating them. The CDR3 totals 15 residues. The chain's CDR3 is CASSRTQPNTGELFF. The DNA of the CDR3 is TGTGCCAGCTCACGAACACAGCCCAACACCGGGGAGCTGTTTTTT.

By proportion, this clone is medium-sized. The gene calls are TRBV6-5 and TRBJ1-5; D unresolved. V was trimmed by 2 bases and J by 5 bases, leaving 7 bases between them. This CDR3 region has 13 residues. Germline loops: CDR1 MNHEY, CDR2 SVGAGI. CDR3 loop: CASSYGEHQPQHF. The CDR3 DNA is TGTGCCAGCAGTTACGGGGAGCATCAGCCCCAGCATTTT.

V is TRBV19 and J is TRBJ1-5; unclear D gene. CDR1 LNHDA and CDR2 SQIVND come from the germline V gene (reference sequence). The CDR3 runs to 15 residues. V dropped 3 bases and J dropped 3 bases, with 12 bases sitting between them. The CDR3 DNA reads TGTGCCAGTAGTATGAGGGCCCCTTCCAATCAGCCCCAGCATTTT. Translating gives CASSMRAPSNQPQHF.

V and J are TRBV5-4 and TRBJ2-7; possibly TRBD2 for D (6 bases). This CDR3 region has 13 residues. From germline, CDR1 is SGHNT and CDR2 YYREEE (reference sequence). The V and J ends lost 2 bases and 3 bases respectively, with 9 bases between them. The CDR3 reads CASSLSGGYEQYF. CDR3 nucleotide sequence: TGTGCCAGCAGCTTATCCGGGGGCTACGAGCAGTACTTC.

V is TRBV3-1 (or the pseudogene TRBV3-2) and J is TRBJ1-4; the D gene is possibly TRBD1 (5 bases). Germline loops: CDR1 LGHDT, CDR2 YNNKEL (reference sequence). V was shortened by 0 bases and J by 4 bases, with 12 bases between the two germline ends. CDR3 length equals 16 residues. This CDR3 reads CASSQDGGAGNEKLFF. The CDR3 nucleotides read TGTGCCAGCAGCCAAGATGGTGGGGCGGGTAATGAAAAACTGTTTTTT.

In its sample, this clone was seen a few times. This chain connects TRBV10-2 to TRBJ1-5; no reliable D call. Trimming left V 0 bases short and J 4 bases short, with 7 bases between. CDR1 and CDR2 from the germline V gene are WSHSY and SAAADI. There are 14 residues in the CDR3. CDR3 sequence: CASSESTGNQPQHF. The CDR3 DNA sequence: TGCGCCAGCAGTGAGTCGACTGGAAATCAGCCCCAGCATTTT.

This chain uses TRBV2 with TRBJ1-6, with 8 nucleotides matching TRBD1. The germline V gene encodes CDR1 SNHLY and CDR2 FYNNEI. This CDR3 contains 15 residues. V shed 6 bases, J shed 7 bases, and the junction held 8 bases outside the gene matches. The CDR3 loop reads CASRNQGADNSPLHF. The CDR3 coding sequence is TGTGCCAGCAGAAACCAGGGGGCGGACAATTCACCCCTCCACTTT.

The chain recombines TRBV2 with TRBJ1-1; D unclear. The V end lost 7 bases, the J end lost 7 bases, and 10 bases lay between the germline ends. This CDR3 contains 11 residues. Germline V gene lookup returns CDR1 SNHLY and CDR2 FYNNEI. CDR3 in DNA: TGTGCCAGCAAGCGAGACGGTGAAGCTTTCTTT. It yields the protein CASKRDGEAFF.

The chain combines TRBV7-6 with TRBJ2-1; no reliable D call. Per the germline V gene, CDR1 is SGHVS and CDR2 is FNYEAQ. The ends were cut back, 5 bases at V and 3 bases at J, with 11 bases in the middle. This CDR3 contains 14 residues. The CDR3 is CASSPSSNYNEQFF. The CDR3 DNA reads TGTGCCAGCAGCCCCTCGTCCAACTACAATGAGCAGTTCTTC.

The chain links TRBV11-2 to TRBJ2-2; D gene uncertain. The ends were cut back, 2 bases at V and 0 bases at J, with 13 bases in the middle. The CDR3 sequence is 17 residues long. Germline V gene sequence: CDR1 SGHAT, CDR2 FQNNGV. The DNA of the CDR3 is TGTGCCAGCAGCTTATATCGGCGGAGTTCGAACACCGGGGAGCTGTTTTTT. This codes for CASSLYRRSSNTGELFF.

This clone was found a few times. The rearrangement joins TRBV18 to TRBJ2-3; 10 nucleotides line up with TRBD1. CDR3 length: 20 residues. CDR1 and CDR2 from the germline V gene are KGHSH and LQKENI. The V and J ends lost 6 bases and 0 bases, in that order; junction bases with no gene match: 18. The CDR3 DNA follows: TGTGCCAGCTCCAGCCTCCGGGACAGGGGTAGATCAGGGAGCACAGATACGCAGTATTTT. Amino acid sequence: CASSSLRDRGRSGSTDTQYF. Using reference TRBV18 and TRBJ2-3 for the parts outside the CDR3, the full variable domain is NAGVMQNPRHLVRRRGQEARLRCSPMKGHSHVYWYRQLPEEGLKFMVYLQKENIIDESGMPKERFSAEFPKEGPSILRIQQVVRGDSAAYFCASSSLRDRGRSGSTDTQYFGPGTRLTVL.

V is TRBV27 and J is TRBJ1-5, with 12 bases matching TRBD1. J lost 1 base, V lost 4 bases, and 11 bases had no gene match. The CDR3 runs 19 residues. The V gene's germline CDR1 is MNHEY and CDR2 SMNVEV (reference sequence). For the CDR3, the DNA is TGTGCCAGCAGTTCCATGGGGACAGGGGGCGCGAGAAGCAATCAGCCCCAGCATTTT. Protein product: CASSSMGTGGARSNQPQHF.

At least ten counts were recorded for this clone. This rearrangement joins TRBV6-4 to TRBJ2-3, with D maybe TRBD2 (6 bases). Germline lookup yields CDR1 MRHNA and CDR2 SNTAGT. The germline V and J ends were trimmed by 2 bases and 0 bases, with 12 bases remaining between them. CDR3 size: 16 residues. CDR3 sequence reads: CASSDIPGTSTDTQYF. The CDR3 nucleotides are TGTGCCAGCAGTGACATTCCGGGGACTAGCACAGATACGCAGTATTTT.

The CDR3 is CASSSDRGHEKLFF. The CDR3 DNA reads as TGTGCCAGCAGCTCGGACAGGGGCCATGAAAAACTGTTTTTT. The chain joins TRBV5-4 to TRBJ1-4; 9 bases are a match to TRBD1. Trimming cost V 3 bases and J 6 bases; bases outside gene matches: 3. This CDR3 comprises 14 residues. CDR1 and CDR2 from the germline V gene are SGHNT and YYREEE (reference sequence). Supplemented by reference TRBV5-4 and TRBJ1-4, the full variable domain reads ETGVTQSPTHLIKTRGQQVTLRCSSQSGHNTVSWYQQALGQGPQFIFQYYREEENGRGNFPPRFSGLQFPNYSSELNVNALELDDSALYLCASSSDRGHEKLFFGSGTQLSVL.